This T cell receptor beta chain was recovered during a study of blood T cell repertoires in COVID-19. The repertoire was sequenced with immunoSEQ multiplex PCR; TCRdb's copy has only in-frame clones and lacks some. The table includes a few hundred thousand clones, around 79% detected once. Per the germline V gene, CDR1 is MNHEY and CDR2 is SVGAGI. There are 13 residues in the CDR3. Trimming took 4 bases from V and 4 from J; bases not matched to a gene: 2. The chain links TRBV6-5 to TRBJ2-3; 7 bases are shared with TRBD2. The sequenced sample was peripheral blood. The origin of this receptor is an elderly woman with acute or convalescent COVID-19. CDR3 sequence (DNA): TGTGCCAGCAGTTGGGCGGGGGCAGATACGCAGTATTTT. Protein sequence: CASSWAGADTQYF.